These 4 T cell receptor beta chains came from one sample sequenced in a study of blood T cells in healthy people across ages (dated by TCRdb to the mid-2010s). Library construction relied on 5' RACE. Sequencing took place on an Illumina HiSeq 2500. A second PCR of about 7 to 12 cycles was run with a J-beta primer mix and a sample-barcoded 5' primer. TCRdb itself trimmed the public reads at Q25 with fastp, ran MiXCR and retained productive beta chains. Duplicate CDR3 protein sequences are folded into a single record with the most common DNA and genes. Here the sample has just under 550,000 distinct CDR3 sequences; around 24% occur a single time. Together, the top ten hold around 10% of the sample. These data were also filed under a second study, of T cells of mothers and their children.

Sequenced input: blood. These TCRs come from a boy aged 5-17 years in good health.

At least ten counts were recorded for this clonotype. This chain uses TRBV5-1 with TRBJ2-5; D is unresolved. Germline CDR1 reads SGHRS; CDR2 reads YFSETQ. V gave up 4 bases and J gave up 0 bases, with 4 bases separating them. The CDR3 length is 12 residues. CDR3 region: CASSVYQETQYF. The CDR3 DNA reads as TGCGCCAGCAGCGTATACCAAGAGACCCAGTACTTC.

The V call is TRBV4-1, the J call TRBJ2-1; 8 bases line up with TRBD2. The J call is in doubt because the DNA end fits TRBJ2-5 better. Germline V gene sequence: CDR1 MGHRA, CDR2 YSYEKL. CDR3 length equals 15 residues. The chain's CDR3 is CASSQAGGLEETQYF. The CDR3 coding sequence is TGCGCCAGCAGCCAAGCGGGGGGGCTAGAAGAGACCCAGTACTTC.

The CDR3 DNA follows: TGTGCCAGCAGTTACTCGATATCAGCCGCTTCACCCCTCCACTTT. Amino acids: CASSYSISAASPLHF. This rearrangement joins TRBV6-5 to TRBJ1-6; D ambiguous. Germline CDR1 MNHEY, CDR2 SVGAGI. Trimming removed 0 bases from V and 9 bases from J, with 12 bases in between. CDR3 length: 15 residues.

There are a few counts of this clonotype. The V and J genes are TRBV20-1 and TRBJ2-1, with TRBD1 matching over 8 bases. Germline CDR1 is DFQATT and CDR2 is SNEGSKA (reference sequence). This CDR3 comprises 14 residues. Germline trimming cut 6 bases from V and 2 bases from J; bases unmatched to any gene: 6. The chain's CDR3 is CSATDRGAYNEQFF. As DNA, the CDR3 is TGCAGTGCCACCGACAGGGGAGCCTACAATGAGCAGTTCTTC.